The sequence of this TCR beta chain was determined in a study of metastatic and nonmetastatic thyroid tumors. Study as a whole: Malignant and benign thyroid patients had repertoires compared in peripheral blood and tumor or nodule tissue. Study-wide results and caveats: When malignant thyroid tumors were compared with benign nodules, TCR beta diversity was reportedly significantly higher in the malignant tumors. This held in both blood and tumor samples.

The CDR3 contains 16 residues. Germline V gives CDR1 MGHRA, CDR2 YSYEKL. Trimming took 2 bases from V and 4 from J; bases not matched to a gene: 8. Source study methods: A papillary thyroid cancer distant-metastasis classifier was built from CDR3 differences across clinicopathological groups. TCRdb re-analyzed the PCR reads using MiXCR. The V and J calls follow TCRdb's processing rather than the paper's. Found here are under 40,000 clones, about 17% of them singletons; the top ten hold 3% to 4%. For this clone: Its specificity is unknown.

None of the patients had undergone any treatment ahead of thyroid surgery. Input material: blood. The TCR sequence derives from a female donor with papillary thyroid cancer or a benign thyroid nodule (not recorded which). Some clones in this sample may be carry-over from other donors' samples. The V gene is TRBV4-1, the J gene TRBJ1-2; 9 positions agree with TRBD1. The CDR3 here is CASSQRQGGVLYGYTF. The CDR3, as DNA: TGCGCCAGCAGCCAAAGACAGGGGGGAGTGCTCTATGGCTACACCTTC.